The 6 T cell receptor beta chains listed next were all sequenced from one sample in a study of T-cell reconstitution after alpha-beta-depleted transplantation in children. For TCRbeta, the library was prepared with unique molecular identifiers. TCRdb redid the calling of the PCR reads with MiXCR, one entry per CDR3 protein. The profile covers 500,000 to 600,000 distinct CDR3 sequences, with 15% to 20% appearing a single time and 3.3% taken by the ten largest. The specimen comprised PBMCs from the stem cell graft donor, sampled from the stem cell graft. These receptors all come from a human donor who donated a stem cell graft to a child with acute lymphoblastic leukemia.

The chain carries TRBV5-1 and TRBJ1-2, with D unresolved. This CDR3 has 13 amino acids. Germline V lookup: CDR1 SGHRS, CDR2 YFSETQ. The V end was cut by 4 bases, the J end by 2 bases, with 9 bases between. CDR3 sequence reads: CASSKDGNYGYTF. The CDR3 bases are TGCGCCAGCAGCAAAGACGGAAACTATGGCTACACCTTC.

V is TRBV29-1 and J is TRBJ2-6; D is possibly TRBD1 or TRBD2 (5 bases each). Per the germline V gene, CDR1 is SQVTM and CDR2 is ANQGSEA. The V end lost 3 bases, the J end lost 4 bases, and 10 bases lay between the germline ends. The CDR3 loop spans 14 amino acids. CDR3 residues: CSVDPGAGANVLTF. The CDR3 region has the DNA TGCAGCGTTGACCCCGGGGCAGGGGCCAACGTCCTGACTTTC.

The chain is built from TRBV11-2 and TRBJ2-7; D gene ambiguous. Deletions cut 3 bases from V and 3 bases from J, with 9 bases between. This CDR3 has 13 residues. Germline-derived CDR1 and CDR2 are SGHAT and FQNNGV. The CDR3 bases are TGTGCCAGCAGCTTTCACAGCAACTACGAGCAGTACTTC. Amino acid sequence: CASSFHSNYEQYF.

The chain couples TRBV7-2 to TRBJ2-4; TRBD1 matches 8 bases. With V trimmed by 2 bases and J by 7 bases, 13 bases remained unmatched. Germline loops: CDR1 SGHTA, CDR2 FQGNSA. CDR3 length equals 17 residues. CDR3 sequence reads: CASSLRLSTGVGNIQYF. DNA for the CDR3: TGTGCCAGCAGCTTACGACTCTCGACAGGGGTTGGGAACATTCAGTACTTC. Looking up the rest from reference TRBV7-2 and TRBJ2-4 gives the full variable domain: GAGVSQSPSNKVTEKGKDVELRCDPISGHTALYWYRQSLGQGLEFLIYFQGNSAPDKSGLPSDRFSAERTGGSVSTLTIQRTQQEDSAVYLCASSLRLSTGVGNIQYFGAGTRLSVL.

J is TRBJ2-7 and V is TRBV12-3 or TRBV12-4; D perhaps matches TRBD1 (5 bases). The CDR3 loop spans 15 amino acids. Trimming left V 5 bases short and J 2 bases short, with 16 bases between. The CDR3 loop reads CASSTNSGPAYEQYF. The CDR3 DNA is TGTGCCAGCAGTACGAACTCAGGGCCGGCCTACGAGCAGTACTTC.

The chain recombines TRBV4-2 with TRBJ1-1; 8 nucleotides match TRBD1. In germline, CDR1 is LGHNA, CDR2 YNFKEQ. The CDR3 contains 20 residues. After removal of 4 bases from V and 6 bases from J, the junction contained 25 bases not matched to a gene. The CDR3: CASSLRTPSDRALMSAEAFF. CDR3 sequence (DNA): TGTGCCAGCAGCCTTAGAACCCCCTCGGACAGGGCGTTGATGAGTGCTGAAGCTTTCTTT.